This T cell receptor beta chain was sequenced in a study of OX40 agonist ivuxolimab in advanced cancers. Note on this clone: Sequence at one end of the junction differs from germline and may be a read error.

Profiled with immunoSEQ multiplex PCR; TCRdb holds only in-frame clones, not every one. The sample has around 56,000 clones; roughly 82% are singletons. Germline V gene lookup returns CDR1 SGHTA and CDR2 FQGTGA. This CDR3 has 15 amino acids. This rearrangement joins TRBV7-3 to TRBJ2-1, with TRBD2 matching over 13 bases. The receptor was derived from an adult with an advanced solid tumor such as melanoma, head and neck, liver or kidney cancer. The sequences come from CD4+ or CD8+ T cells sorted from blood, collected in a trial of the OX40 agonist ivuxolimab. The CDR3 is CASSAGTSGARGLIF. DNA of the CDR3: TGTGCCAGCAGCGCCGGGACTAGCGGGGCCCGGGGGTTGATCTTC.